In its sample, the clone carrying this T cell receptor (beta chain) was seen once. Its cognate antigen is unknown. TCRdb fed the reads into MiXCR, producing one record per CDR3 protein. Among about 270,000 distinct CDR3 sequences, less than 25% were seen once, and the ten largest hold roughly a fifth. The CDR3 spans 14 residues. V dropped 7 bases and J dropped 1 base, with 16 bases sitting between them. Per germline, CDR1 SQVTM and CDR2 ANQGSEA. The sample comes from a study of T cell repertoires in cytomegalovirus infection. Study-level background: TCR beta signatures that were public indicated CMV infection and matching HLA type. Study-wide findings and caveats: There were carriers of CMV plus the relevant HLA, and cumulative public TCR beta family frequency identified them.

The clonotype was recovered from a human donor in good health (CMV status not recorded). Some clones in this sample may be carry-over from other donors' samples. The sequenced sample was cultured PBMCs, obtained from culture after CMV antigen stimulation. This chain joins TRBV29-1 and TRBJ2-5, with D maybe TRBD1 (5 bases). CDR3 bases: TGCAGCGCTGGGGCAGAGCCTTCCCAAGAGACCCAGTACTTC. Amino acids: CSAGAEPSQETQYF.